One sample yielded the 23 T cell receptor beta chains listed below, sequenced in a study of blood T cell repertoires in COVID-19. Clones were sequenced by immunoSEQ multiplex PCR, and TCRdb holds only the in-frame ones, with some missing. In the table there are about 39,000 clones, approximately 91% of which are singletons. Sequencing was done on a sample of peripheral blood. Every receptor here comes from a man aged 45-65 years with active COVID-19.

The chain has TRBV5-4 and TRBJ1-4; a weak D match, TRBD1 (5 bases). V gave up 3 bases and J gave up 8 bases, with 11 bases separating them. Germline V gives CDR1 SGHNT, CDR2 YYREEE (reference sequence). The length of the CDR3 is 13 residues. The CDR3 is CASSSLAGEKLFF. The CDR3 region has the DNA TGTGCCAGCAGCTCCTTGGCAGGGGAAAAACTGTTTTTT. Based on the CDR3 plus reference TRBV5-4 and TRBJ1-4, the full variable domain is ETGVTQSPTHLIKTRGQQVTLRCSSQSGHNTVSWYQQALGQGPQFIFQYYREEENGRGNFPPRFSGLQFPNYSSELNVNALELDDSALYLCASSSLAGEKLFFGSGTQLSVL.

This sequence joins TRBV7-3 and TRBJ2-5; possible D gene TRBD1, 7 bases. Germline V CDR1 and CDR2: SGHTA, FQGTGA. Trimming pared 5 bases from V and 4 bases from J, leaving 11 bases between. The CDR3 has 13 amino acids. Here the CDR3 reads CASSAGQSETQYF. Here the CDR3 DNA reads TGTGCCAGCAGCGCGGGACAGTCAGAGACCCAGTACTTC.

This clone appeared once. The chain couples TRBV5-1 to TRBJ1-4; 10 bases match TRBD1. This CDR3 spans 16 amino acids. V trimming: 0 bases; J trimming: 8 bases; junction bases outside the gene matches: 7. CDR1 is SGHRS and CDR2 is YFSETQ in the germline V gene. This chain's CDR3 is CASSLGAGTGVEKLFF. The CDR3 DNA reads TGCGCCAGCAGCTTGGGAGCGGGGACAGGGGTGGAAAAACTGTTTTTT.

The rearrangement uses TRBV15 and TRBJ2-7, with D possibly TRBD2 on 6 matching bases. The germline V gene has CDR1 LNHNV and CDR2 YYDKDF (reference sequence). V lost 1 base, J lost 3 bases, and 10 bases lay in between. The CDR3 covers 14 residues. Here the CDR3 reads CATSRGGDGYEQYF. CDR3 DNA: TGTGCCACCAGCAGAGGGGGGGATGGCTACGAGCAGTACTTC.

The chain is built from TRBV15 and TRBJ2-7, with 11 positions matching TRBD1. This CDR3 has 17 amino acids. The ends lost 0 bases at V and 3 bases at J; junction bases unmatched: 7. CDR1 is LNHNV and CDR2 is YYDKDF in the germline V gene (reference sequence). Here the CDR3 DNA reads TGTGCCACCAGCAGAGATGGTGGACAGGGGGCCCTCTACGAGCAGTACTTC. Protein: CATSRDGGQGALYEQYF.

The J gene is TRBJ1-4, the V gene TRBV6-2 or TRBV6-3; possibly TRBD1 for D (6 bases). This CDR3 spans 15 amino acids. Between the trimmed V and J ends, which lost 5 bases and 1 base, there was a span of 11 bases. Germline lookup yields CDR1 MNHEY and CDR2 SVGEGT. The CDR3 region has the DNA TGTGCCAGCAGTCAATGGACAGTAACTAATGAAAAACTGTTTTTT. Its translation is CASSQWTVTNEKLFF.

The chain joins TRBV6-1 to TRBJ1-1; 8 nucleotides match TRBD1. This CDR3 has 17 amino acids. Germline CDR1 is MNHNS and CDR2 is SASEGT. The ends lost 4 bases at V and 0 bases at J; junction bases unmatched: 10. CDR3 nucleotides: TGTGCCAGCAGTGGACAGGGGAGGAGATTGGTGAACACTGAAGCTTTCTTT. Translated: CASSGQGRRLVNTEAFF.

V gene TRBV5-6 combines with J gene TRBJ1-2; D remains unclear. The CDR3 is made up of 13 amino acids. Trimming removed 9 bases from V and 6 bases from J, with 18 bases in between. Germline lookup yields CDR1 SGHDT and CDR2 YYEEEE. The CDR3 spells CATRMGSRNGYTF. The CDR3 bases are TGTGCCACCCGCATGGGTTCTAGAAATGGCTACACCTTC. Supplemented by reference TRBV5-6 and TRBJ1-2, the full variable domain reads DAGVTQSPTHLIKTRGQQVTLRCSPKSGHDTVSWYQQALGQGPQFIFQYYEEEERQRGNFPDRFSGHQFPNYSSELNVNALLLGDSALYLCATRMGSRNGYTFGSGTRLTVV.

The chain couples TRBV4-2 to TRBJ1-6; 10 bases fit TRBD1. The CDR3 contains 17 residues. J lost 10 bases, V lost 0 bases, and 9 bases had no gene match. Germline CDR1 is LGHNA and CDR2 is YNFKEQ. The CDR3 sequence: CASSQDGDRGLGSPLHF. The CDR3 region has the DNA TGTGCCAGCAGCCAAGATGGGGACAGGGGTCTAGGATCACCCCTCCACTTT.

The V gene is TRBV18, the J gene TRBJ2-7; 12 bases agree with TRBD1. The CDR3 is made up of 14 amino acids. V dropped 5 bases and J dropped 5; count of bases not matched to a gene: 4. The germline V gene encodes CDR1 KGHSH and CDR2 LQKENI. CDR3 nucleotide sequence: TGTGCCAGCTCAGCCGGGACAGGGGGCGACGAGCAGTACTTC. Amino acid sequence: CASSAGTGGDEQYF.

This chain connects TRBV9 to TRBJ1-2, with unresolved D. The germline gives CDR1 SGDLS, CDR2 YYNGEE. The CDR3 length is 14 residues. The V gene lost 0 bases and the J gene lost 9 bases, with 15 bases spanning the gap. CDR3 nucleotide sequence: TGTGCCAGCAGCGTAGGATCGGCGGGTGACAGCTACACCTTC. It yields the protein CASSVGSAGDSYTF.

This chain connects TRBV27 to TRBJ1-4; maybe TRBD1 (6 bases). The CDR3 length is 16 residues. Between the trimmed V and J ends, which lost 6 bases and 0 bases, there was a span of 14 bases. Germline V gene lookup returns CDR1 MNHEY and CDR2 SMNVEV (reference sequence). The DNA for the CDR3 is TGTGCCAGCAGGAGAATCCCAGGGGCAACTAATGAAAAACTGTTTTTT. This translates into CASRRIPGATNEKLFF.

This chain links TRBV6-5 with TRBJ1-2, with D tentatively TRBD1 (5 bases). The CDR3 sequence is 15 residues long. The V and J ends lost 2 bases and 3 bases respectively, with 13 bases between them. Germline V gene sequence: CDR1 MNHEY, CDR2 SVGAGI. The CDR3 protein is CASSYRGELYYGYTF. The DNA for the CDR3 is TGTGCCAGCAGTTACCGGGGGGAGTTATACTATGGCTACACCTTC.

This chain uses TRBV2 with TRBJ1-4, with D possibly being TRBD1 (6 bases). The CDR3 covers 15 residues. CDR1 is SNHLY, CDR2 FYNNEI, per germline. The V and J ends lost 5 bases and 1 base respectively, with 11 bases between them. The CDR3 DNA reads as TGTGCCAGCAGTAGTGAACAGGGAACTAATGAAAAACTGTTTTTT. Translated, it gives CASSSEQGTNEKLFF.

The chain combines TRBV5-1 with TRBJ2-7; 9 nucleotides align to TRBD2. This CDR3 comprises 15 residues. Germline V lookup: CDR1 SGHRS, CDR2 YFSETQ. The V segment lost 3 bases and the J segment 5 bases; nucleotides outside the gene matches: 9. The CDR3 loop is CASSSYLAGPNEQYF. CDR3 sequence (DNA): TGCGCCAGCAGCTCATACCTAGCGGGACCTAACGAGCAGTACTTC.

The V and J genes are TRBV27 and TRBJ1-2, with 11 positions matching TRBD1. CDR1 MNHEY and CDR2 SMNVEV come from the germline V gene (reference sequence). The CDR3 length is 16 residues. J was trimmed by 1 base and V by 6 bases; bases with no gene match: 7. The CDR3 loop is CASRTTGTGGNYGYTF. The CDR3 DNA reads TGTGCCAGCAGAACCACCGGGACAGGGGGTAACTATGGCTACACCTTC.

The chain joins TRBV7-3 to TRBJ2-2, with 11 nucleotides matching TRBD2. This CDR3 is built from 16 residues. Trimming removed 3 bases from V and 1 base from J; junction bases left unmatched: 1. Germline V gene lookup returns CDR1 SGHTA and CDR2 FQGTGA. The CDR3 loop is CASSFLAGGNTGELFF. CDR3 nucleotide sequence: TGTGCCAGCAGCTTCCTAGCGGGGGGGAACACCGGGGAGCTGTTTTTT. Full variable domain (rest looked up from reference TRBV7-3 and TRBJ2-2): GAGVSQTPSNKVTEKGKYVELRCDPISGHTALYWYRQSLGQGPEFLIYFQGTGAADDSGLPNDRFFAVRPEGSVSTLKIQRTERGDSAVYLCASSFLAGGNTGELFFGEGSRLTVL.

This clone was picked up one time. The chain uses TRBV18 and TRBJ2-5; D possibly corresponds to TRBD2 (6 bases). CDR1 is KGHSH and CDR2 is LQKENI in the germline V gene. The CDR3 is made up of 14 amino acids. Trimming removed 6 bases from V and 5 bases from J, with 16 bases in between. The CDR3 loop reads CASSFGEVGETQYF. The CDR3 DNA sequence: TGTGCCAGCTCTTTTGGGGAGGTGGGGGAGACCCAGTACTTC.

This clone was detected only once. The CDR3 bases are TGTGCCAGAAGCTTGGGATCTCTCAGGGTTGGAAGTTCGTTAGATATTGAGACCGGGGAGCTGTTTTTT. It yields the protein CARSLGSLRVGSSLDIETGELFF. The chain has TRBV5-3 and TRBJ2-2, with D perhaps matching TRBD1 (5 bases). TRBV5-3 is filed as an ORF, its function uncertain. The CDR3 totals 23 residues. The V end was cut by 0 bases, the J end by 5 bases, with 35 bases between.

This rearrangement joins TRBV7-2 to TRBJ2-3; 13 nucleotides align to TRBD2. This CDR3 region has 18 residues. In germline, CDR1 is SGHTA, CDR2 FQGNSA. The V and J ends lost 6 bases and 2 bases, in that order; junction bases with no gene match: 11. The CDR3 nucleotides read TGTGCCAGCAGACCCACCGGGACTAGCGGGGTCTTCACAGATACGCAGTATTTT. Protein sequence: CASRPTGTSGVFTDTQYF.

The chain links TRBV6-2 or TRBV6-3 to TRBJ2-3; 9 bases are a match to TRBD1. The germline gives CDR1 MNHEY, CDR2 SVGEGT. The CDR3 runs to 15 residues. Losses at the gene ends were 1 base for V and 3 bases for J; bases not matched to a gene: 2. The CDR3 nucleotides read TGTGCCAGCAGTTACTGGGACAGGGATACAGATACGCAGTATTTT. It specifies CASSYWDRDTDTQYF.

Only one count was recorded for this clone. The rearrangement links TRBV19 to TRBJ1-1; a weak D match, TRBD1 (5 bases). Trimming took 3 bases from V and 4 from J, leaving 12 bases between them. Germline loops: CDR1 LNHDA, CDR2 SQIVND (reference sequence). The CDR3 is 14 residues long. CDR3 protein: CASSINQGTTEAFF. The CDR3, as DNA: TGTGCCAGTAGTATCAATCAGGGTACCACTGAAGCTTTCTTT.

The rearrangement joins TRBV9 to TRBJ1-2, with D hard to call. Germline assignment: CDR1 SGDLS and CDR2 YYNGEE. The CDR3 contains 14 residues. Between the trimmed V and J ends, which lost 0 bases and 4 bases, there was a span of 10 bases. This CDR3 is CASSVATDSYGYTF. In nucleotides, the CDR3 is TGTGCCAGCAGCGTAGCTACAGATTCCTATGGCTACACCTTC.